One and the same sample provided the 9 T cell receptor beta chains below, sequenced in a study of technical replicates of blood from several donors. Here immunoSEQ multiplex PCR was the method, and the copy in TCRdb shows in-frame clones only, minus some. This sample has about 16,000 clones; more than 75% occur once, and the top ten carry roughly 9.6%. Sample: PBMCs. These receptors all come from a human donor in good health.

The V and J genes are TRBV27 and TRBJ2-2, with 9 nucleotides matching TRBD2. This CDR3 contains 16 residues. The germline gives CDR1 MNHEY, CDR2 SMNVEV (reference sequence). V dropped 0 bases and J dropped 6; count of bases not matched to a gene: 5. CDR3 in amino acids: CASSLSWGLAPGELFF. The CDR3 DNA follows: TGTGCCAGCAGTTTATCCTGGGGACTAGCCCCCGGGGAGCTGTTTTTT.

V usage is TRBV5-6 and J usage is TRBJ2-1, with 9 bases that match TRBD2. CDR1 and CDR2 (germline): SGHDT, YYEEEE. CDR3 length: 13 residues. The ends lost 0 bases at V and 10 bases at J; junction bases unmatched: 2. The CDR3 protein is CASSLGAGGEQFF. Written as DNA, the CDR3 is TGTGCCAGCAGCTTGGGGGCGGGAGGGGAGCAGTTCTTC.

The chain is built from TRBV30 and TRBJ2-2; 11 bases map to TRBD2. This CDR3 is built from 15 residues. Germline V gene data show CDR1 as GTSNPN and CDR2 as SVGIG (reference sequence). V was clipped by 2 bases and J by 5 bases; unmatched bases: 4. Here the CDR3 DNA reads TGTGCCTGGAGTAACCTAGCGGGAGGAACCGGGGAGCTGTTTTTT. It yields the protein CAWSNLAGGTGELFF.

The chain combines TRBV7-9 with TRBJ2-5; TRBD2 matches at 11 bases. The junction had 12 bases not matched to a gene; V was cut back by 1 base and J by 5 bases. Germline CDR1 is SEHNR and CDR2 is FQNEAQ (reference sequence). CDR3 length: 18 residues. The CDR3 nucleotides are TGTGCCAGCAGCTTAGGGGTGACTAGCGGGGCGGAGGCGGAGACCCAGTACTTC. Encoded protein: CASSLGVTSGAEAETQYF.

This chain connects TRBV25-1 to TRBJ1-1; the D is unclear. With 3 bases removed from V and 8 bases from J, the gap between germline ends came to 16 bases. The length of the CDR3 is 14 residues. Per germline, CDR1 MGHDK and CDR2 SYGVNS. The CDR3 DNA sequence: TGTGCCAGCAGTGAGGAAGGGCAAGGCGGGGAAGCTTTCTTT. Translating it yields CASSEEGQGGEAFF.

The chain carries TRBV14 and TRBJ2-7, with 8 nucleotides matching TRBD1. The CDR3 loop spans 14 amino acids. Germline V gene data show CDR1 as SGHDN and CDR2 as FVKESK. The V gene end was trimmed by 4 bases and the J gene end by 11 bases; junction bases not matched to a gene: 13. In DNA form, the CDR3 reads TGTGCCAGCAGCCCACCGACAGGGGCAGGGCTAAAGTACTTC. Protein sequence: CASSPPTGAGLKYF.

The DNA of the CDR3 is TGTGCCAGCAGCTTAGGGCAGGGGCTGTCGGGTGAAGCTTTCTTT. It codes for CASSLGQGLSGEAFF. This chain connects TRBV7-9 to TRBJ1-1, with a possible D match to TRBD1 (6 bases). The germline CDR1 and CDR2 sequences are SEHNR and FQNEAQ (reference sequence). V lost 1 base, J lost 7 bases, and 16 bases lay in between. This CDR3 is built from 15 residues.

The V call is TRBV27, the J call TRBJ2-3, with D possibly TRBD2 on 5 matching bases. The CDR3 extends over 11 amino acids. CDR1 MNHEY and CDR2 SMNVEV come from the germline V gene (reference sequence). Deletions cut 8 bases from V and 12 bases from J, with 15 bases between. The CDR3 DNA sequence: TGTGCCAGCGGGGAGTGGGTGGCACAGTATTTT. Its translation is CASGEWVAQYF.

CDR3 nucleotides: TGTGCCAGCAGCCCCGAACAGCGGGAGCGTCCTCCCTACGAGCAGTACTTC. As protein: CASSPEQRERPPYEQYF. V is TRBV7-8 and J is TRBJ2-7; 8 bases are a match to TRBD2. V trimming: 5 bases; J trimming: 2 bases; junction bases outside the gene matches: 14. The CDR3 spans 17 residues. Germline loops: CDR1 SGHVS, CDR2 FQNEAQ.